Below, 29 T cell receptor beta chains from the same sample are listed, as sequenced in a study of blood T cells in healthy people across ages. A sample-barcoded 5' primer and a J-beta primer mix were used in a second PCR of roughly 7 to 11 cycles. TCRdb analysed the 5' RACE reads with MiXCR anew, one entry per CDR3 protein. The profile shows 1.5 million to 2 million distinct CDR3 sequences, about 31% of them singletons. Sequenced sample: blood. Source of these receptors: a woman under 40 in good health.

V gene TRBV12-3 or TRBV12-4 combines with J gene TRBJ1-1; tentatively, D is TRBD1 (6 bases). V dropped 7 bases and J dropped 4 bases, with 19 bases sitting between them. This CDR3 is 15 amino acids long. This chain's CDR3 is CASTPEGGKGTEAFF. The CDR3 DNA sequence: TGTGCCAGCACTCCGGAGGGGGGGAAGGGCACTGAAGCTTTCTTT.

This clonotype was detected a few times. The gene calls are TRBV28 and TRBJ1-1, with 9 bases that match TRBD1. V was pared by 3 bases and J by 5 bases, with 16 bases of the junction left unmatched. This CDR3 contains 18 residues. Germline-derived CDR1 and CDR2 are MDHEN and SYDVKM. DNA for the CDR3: TGTGCCAGCAGTTTCTCCCGGGACAGGGAGATTTCGGGAACTGAAGCTTTCTTT. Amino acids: CASSFSRDREISGTEAFF.

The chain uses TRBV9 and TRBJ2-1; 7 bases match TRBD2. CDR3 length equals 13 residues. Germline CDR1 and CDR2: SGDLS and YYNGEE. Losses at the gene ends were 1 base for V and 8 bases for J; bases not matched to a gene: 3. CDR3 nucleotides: TGTGCCAGCAGCGTAATTACTAGCGATGAGCAGTTCTTC. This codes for CASSVITSDEQFF. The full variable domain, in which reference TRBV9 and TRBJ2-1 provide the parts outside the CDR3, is DSGVTQTPKHLITATGQRVTLRCSPRSGDLSVYWYQQSLDQGLQFLIQYYNGEERAKGNILERFSAQQFPDLHSELNLSSLELGDSALYFCASSVITSDEQFFGPGTRLTVL.

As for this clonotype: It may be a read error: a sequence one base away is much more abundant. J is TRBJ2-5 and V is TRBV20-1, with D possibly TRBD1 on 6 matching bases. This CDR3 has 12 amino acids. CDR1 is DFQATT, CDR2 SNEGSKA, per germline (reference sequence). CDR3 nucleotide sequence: TGCAGGGCTGTTAACAGGGCAGAGACCCAGTACTTC. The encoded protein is CRAVNRAETQYF.

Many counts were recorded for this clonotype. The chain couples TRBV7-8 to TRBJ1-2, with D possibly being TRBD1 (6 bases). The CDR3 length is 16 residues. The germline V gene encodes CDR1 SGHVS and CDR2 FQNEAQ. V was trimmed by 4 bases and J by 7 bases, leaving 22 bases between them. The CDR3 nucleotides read TGTGCCAGCAGCTCACTTGCCGGGTCAGGGGCGGTTGGCTACACCTTC. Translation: CASSSLAGSGAVGYTF.

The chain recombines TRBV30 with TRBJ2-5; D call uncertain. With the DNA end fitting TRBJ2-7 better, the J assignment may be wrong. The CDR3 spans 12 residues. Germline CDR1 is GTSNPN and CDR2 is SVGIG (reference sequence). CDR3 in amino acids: CAWSALGYEQYF. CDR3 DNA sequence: TGTGCCTGGAGCGCCCTTGGCTACGAGCAGTACTTC.

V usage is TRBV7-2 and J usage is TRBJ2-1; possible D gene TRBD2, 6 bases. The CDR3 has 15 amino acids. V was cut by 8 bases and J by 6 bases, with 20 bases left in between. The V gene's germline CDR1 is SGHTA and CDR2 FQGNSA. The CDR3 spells CASFLLGLPPNEQFF. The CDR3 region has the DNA TGTGCCAGCTTTCTTCTGGGACTCCCGCCCAATGAGCAGTTCTTC. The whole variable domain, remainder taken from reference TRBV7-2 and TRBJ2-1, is GAGVSQSPSNKVTEKGKDVELRCDPISGHTALYWYRQSLGQGLEFLIYFQGNSAPDKSGLPSDRFSAERTGGSVSTLTIQRTQQEDSAVYLCASFLLGLPPNEQFFGPGTRLTVL.

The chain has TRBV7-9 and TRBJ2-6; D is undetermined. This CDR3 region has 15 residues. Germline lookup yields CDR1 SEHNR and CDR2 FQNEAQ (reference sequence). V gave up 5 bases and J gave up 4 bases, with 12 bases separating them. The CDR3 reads CASSPTLGGANVLTF. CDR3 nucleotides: TGTGCCAGCAGCCCCACCCTGGGCGGGGCCAACGTCCTGACTTTC.

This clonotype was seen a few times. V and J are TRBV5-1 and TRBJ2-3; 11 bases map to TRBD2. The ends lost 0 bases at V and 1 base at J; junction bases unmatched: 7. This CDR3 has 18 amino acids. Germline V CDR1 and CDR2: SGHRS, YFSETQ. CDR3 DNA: TGCGCCAGCAGCTTGGCACTAGCGGGAGCGATGCGCACAGATACGCAGTATTTT. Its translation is CASSLALAGAMRTDTQYF.

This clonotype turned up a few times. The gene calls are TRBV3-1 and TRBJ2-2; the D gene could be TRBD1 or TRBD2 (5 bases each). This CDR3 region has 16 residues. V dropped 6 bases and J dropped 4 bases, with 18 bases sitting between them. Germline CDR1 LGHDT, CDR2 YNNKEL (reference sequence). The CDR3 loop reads CASSRRSSRGTGELFF. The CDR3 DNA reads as TGTGCCAGCAGTCGACGGAGTTCGAGGGGCACCGGGGAGCTGTTTTTT.

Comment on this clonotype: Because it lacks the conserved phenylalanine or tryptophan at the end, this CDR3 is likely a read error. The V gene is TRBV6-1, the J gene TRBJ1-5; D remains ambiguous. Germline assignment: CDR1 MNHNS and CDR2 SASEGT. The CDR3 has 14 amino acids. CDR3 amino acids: CATSDGRGNQPQHC. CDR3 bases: TGTGCCACCAGTGATGGTCGGGGCAATCAGCCCCAGCATTGT.

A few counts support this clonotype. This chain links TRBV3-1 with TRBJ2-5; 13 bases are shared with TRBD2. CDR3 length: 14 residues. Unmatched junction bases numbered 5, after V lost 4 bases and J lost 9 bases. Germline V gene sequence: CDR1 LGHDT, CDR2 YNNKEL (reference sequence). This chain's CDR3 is CASSPTSGRGSQYF. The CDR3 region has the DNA TGTGCCAGCAGCCCTACTAGCGGGAGGGGGTCCCAGTACTTC.

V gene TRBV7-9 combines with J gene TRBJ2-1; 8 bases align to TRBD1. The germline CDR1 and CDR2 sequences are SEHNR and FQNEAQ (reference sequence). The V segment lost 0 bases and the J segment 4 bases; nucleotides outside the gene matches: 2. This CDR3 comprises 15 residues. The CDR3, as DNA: TGTGCCAGCAGCTTAGCACAGGGGGTATACAATGAGCAGTTCTTC. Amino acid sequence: CASSLAQGVYNEQFF.

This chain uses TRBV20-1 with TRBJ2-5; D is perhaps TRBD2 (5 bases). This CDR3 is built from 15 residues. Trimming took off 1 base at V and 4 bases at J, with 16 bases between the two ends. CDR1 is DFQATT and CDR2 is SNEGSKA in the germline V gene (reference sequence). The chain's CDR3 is CSARVTGLASETQYF. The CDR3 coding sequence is TGCAGTGCTAGAGTCACCGGGCTAGCCTCAGAGACCCAGTACTTC.

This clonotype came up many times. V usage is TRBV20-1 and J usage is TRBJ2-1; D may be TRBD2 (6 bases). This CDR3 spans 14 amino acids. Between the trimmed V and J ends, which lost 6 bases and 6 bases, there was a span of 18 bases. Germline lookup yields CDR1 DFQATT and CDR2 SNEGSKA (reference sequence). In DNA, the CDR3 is TGCAGTGCCGGCCAATGGGCGGGGATCAATGAGCAGTTCTTC. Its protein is CSAGQWAGINEQFF.

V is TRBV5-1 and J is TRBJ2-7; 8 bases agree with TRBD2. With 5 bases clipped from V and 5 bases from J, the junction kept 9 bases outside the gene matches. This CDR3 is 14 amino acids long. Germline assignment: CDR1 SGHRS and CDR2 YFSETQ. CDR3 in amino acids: CASRGSGIRDEQYF. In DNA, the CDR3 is TGCGCCAGCAGAGGTAGCGGGATTCGGGACGAGCAGTACTTC.

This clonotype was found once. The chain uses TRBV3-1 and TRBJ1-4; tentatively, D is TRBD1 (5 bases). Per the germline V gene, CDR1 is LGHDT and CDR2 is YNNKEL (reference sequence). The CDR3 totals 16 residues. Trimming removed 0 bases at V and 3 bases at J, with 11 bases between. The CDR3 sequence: CASSQDPGGANEKLFF. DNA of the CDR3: TGTGCCAGCAGCCAAGATCCCGGGGGAGCTAATGAAAAACTGTTTTTT.

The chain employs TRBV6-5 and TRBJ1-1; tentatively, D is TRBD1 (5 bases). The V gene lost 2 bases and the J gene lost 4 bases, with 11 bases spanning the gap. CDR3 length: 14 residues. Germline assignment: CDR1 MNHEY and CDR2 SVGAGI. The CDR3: CASSYGAGSTEAFF. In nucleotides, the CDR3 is TGTGCCAGCAGTTACGGGGCGGGGAGCACTGAAGCTTTCTTT.

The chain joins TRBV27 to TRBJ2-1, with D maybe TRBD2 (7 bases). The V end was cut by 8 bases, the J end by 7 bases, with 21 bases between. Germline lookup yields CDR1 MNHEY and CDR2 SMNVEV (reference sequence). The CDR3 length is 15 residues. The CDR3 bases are TGTGCCAGCGCCCTAGGGGGGGGGGCGACGAATGAGCAGTTCTTC. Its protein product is CASALGGGATNEQFF.

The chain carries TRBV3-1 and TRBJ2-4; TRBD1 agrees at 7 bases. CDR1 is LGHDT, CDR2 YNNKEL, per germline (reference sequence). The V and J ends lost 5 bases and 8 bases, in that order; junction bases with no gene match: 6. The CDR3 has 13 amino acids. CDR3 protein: CASSKTGNDIQYF. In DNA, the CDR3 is TGTGCCAGCAGCAAGACAGGGAACGACATTCAGTACTTC. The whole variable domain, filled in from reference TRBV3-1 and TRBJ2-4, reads DTAVSQTPKYLVTQMGNDKSIKCEQNLGHDTMYWYKQDSKKFLKIMFSYNNKELIINETVPNRFSPKSPDKAHLNLHINSLELGDSAVYFCASSKTGNDIQYFGAGTRLSVL.

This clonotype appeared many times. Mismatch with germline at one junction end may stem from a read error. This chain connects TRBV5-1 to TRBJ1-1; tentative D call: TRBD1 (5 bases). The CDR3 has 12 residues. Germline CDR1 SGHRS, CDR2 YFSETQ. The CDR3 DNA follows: TGTGCCAGCAGTACAGGGAACACTGAAGCTTTCTTT. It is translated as CASSTGNTEAFF.

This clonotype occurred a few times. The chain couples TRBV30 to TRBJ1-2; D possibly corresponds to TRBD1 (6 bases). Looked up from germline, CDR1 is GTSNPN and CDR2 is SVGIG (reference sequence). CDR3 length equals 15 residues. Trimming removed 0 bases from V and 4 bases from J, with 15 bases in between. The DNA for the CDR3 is TGTGCCTGGAGTGTAAGGGGGGGCAGCGGCTATGGCTACACCTTC. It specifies CAWSVRGGSGYGYTF.

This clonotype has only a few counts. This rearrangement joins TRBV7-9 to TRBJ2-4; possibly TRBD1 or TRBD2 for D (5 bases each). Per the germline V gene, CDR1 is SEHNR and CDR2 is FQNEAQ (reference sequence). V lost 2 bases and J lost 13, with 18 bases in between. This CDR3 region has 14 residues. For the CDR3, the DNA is TGTGCCAGCAGCTTATCAGGGAGATCGAACGGGCAGTACTTC. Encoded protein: CASSLSGRSNGQYF.

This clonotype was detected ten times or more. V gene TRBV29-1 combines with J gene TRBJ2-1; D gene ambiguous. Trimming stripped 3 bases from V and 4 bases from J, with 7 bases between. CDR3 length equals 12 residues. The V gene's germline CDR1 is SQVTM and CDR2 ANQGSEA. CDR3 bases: TGCAGCGTTGAGGAACAGTACAATGAGCAGTTCTTC. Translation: CSVEEQYNEQFF.

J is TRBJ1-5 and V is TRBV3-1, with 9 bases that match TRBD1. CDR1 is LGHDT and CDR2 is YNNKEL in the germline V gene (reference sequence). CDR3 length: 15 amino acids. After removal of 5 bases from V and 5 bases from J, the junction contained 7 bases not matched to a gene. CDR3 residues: CASSDDGDRDQPQHF. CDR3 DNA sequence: TGTGCCAGCAGCGATGATGGGGACAGGGATCAGCCCCAGCATTTT.

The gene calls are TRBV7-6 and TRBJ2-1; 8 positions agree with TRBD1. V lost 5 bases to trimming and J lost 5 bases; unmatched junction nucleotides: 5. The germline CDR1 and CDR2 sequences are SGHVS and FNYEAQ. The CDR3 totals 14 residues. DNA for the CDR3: TGTGCCAGCAGCCTAATGACAGGGGACAATGAGCAGTTCTTC. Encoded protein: CASSLMTGDNEQFF. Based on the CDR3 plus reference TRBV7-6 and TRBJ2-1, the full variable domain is GAGVSQSPRYKVTKRGQDVALRCDPISGHVSLYWYRQALGQGPEFLTYFNYEAQQDKSGLPNDRFSAERPEGSISTLTIQRTEQRDSAMYRCASSLMTGDNEQFFGPGTRLTVL.

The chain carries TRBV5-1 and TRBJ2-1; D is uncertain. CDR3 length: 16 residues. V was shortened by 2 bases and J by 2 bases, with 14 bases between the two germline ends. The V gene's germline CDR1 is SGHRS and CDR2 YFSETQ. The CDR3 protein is CASSFYQVSTYNEQFF. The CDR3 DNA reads TGCGCCAGCAGCTTTTACCAGGTCTCAACCTACAATGAGCAGTTCTTC.

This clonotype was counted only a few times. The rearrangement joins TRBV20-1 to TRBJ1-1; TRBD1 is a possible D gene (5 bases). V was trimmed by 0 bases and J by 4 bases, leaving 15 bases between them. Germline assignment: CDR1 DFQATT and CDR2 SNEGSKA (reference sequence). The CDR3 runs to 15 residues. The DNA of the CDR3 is TGCAGTGCTAGAGACAACCCAGGGAAAGGCACTGAAGCTTTCTTT. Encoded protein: CSARDNPGKGTEAFF.

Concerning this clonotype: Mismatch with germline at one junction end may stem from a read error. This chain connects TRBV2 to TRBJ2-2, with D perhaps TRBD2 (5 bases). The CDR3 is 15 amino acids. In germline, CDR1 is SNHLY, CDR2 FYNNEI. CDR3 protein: CASSTGPSITGELFF. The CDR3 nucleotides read TGTGCCAGCTCGACCGGCCCCTCAATTACCGGGGAACTGTTTTTT.